Listed below are T cell receptor beta chains from one sample, sequenced in a study of OX40 agonist ivuxolimab in advanced cancers. Profiled with immunoSEQ multiplex PCR; TCRdb holds only in-frame clones, not every one. The table includes 73,000 or so clones, about 86% detected once. This specimen consisted of CD4+ or CD8+ T cells sorted from blood, obtained in a trial of the OX40 agonist ivuxolimab. These receptors all come from an adult with an advanced solid tumor such as melanoma, head and neck, liver or kidney cancer. CDR3s include the opening cysteine and the closing phenylalanine or tryptophan. Each record gives: clone size, V gene, J gene, D gene, CDR3 length, CDR3 protein, CDR3 DNA. A D gene is named only where the DNA matches it firmly. Clone sizes are given selectively: once, few, many, or a class where the clone is expanded.

clone_size: NA; v_call: TRBV21-1; j_call: TRBJ1-2; d_call: NA; cdr3_length: 13; cdr3_aa: CASTLLGTYGYTF; cdr3_nt: TGTGCCAGCACCCTCCTAGGTACCTATGGCTACACCTTC
clone_size: NA; v_call: TRBV19; j_call: TRBJ2-3; d_call: NA; cdr3_length: 13; cdr3_aa: CASSVGGTDTQYF; cdr3_nt: TGTGCCAGTAGTGTCGGGGGCACAGATACGCAGTATTTT
clone_size: NA; v_call: TRBV5-1; j_call: TRBJ2-7; d_call: NA; cdr3_length: 13; cdr3_aa: CASSSPGSHEQYF; cdr3_nt: TGCGCCAGCAGCTCGCCCGGTTCGCACGAGCAGTACTTC
clone_size: NA; v_call: TRBV5-1; j_call: TRBJ2-2; d_call: TRBD1; cdr3_length: 15; cdr3_aa: CASTPRDSNTGELFF; cdr3_nt: TGCGCCAGCACACCCCGGGACAGCAACACCGGGGAGCTGTTTTTT
clone_size: NA; v_call: TRBV6-1; j_call: TRBJ1-6; d_call: TRBD1; cdr3_length: 14; cdr3_aa: CASSDRVGNSPLHF; cdr3_nt: TGTGCCAGCAGCGACAGGGTTGGTAATTCACCCCTCCACTTT
clone_size: NA; v_call: TRBV27; j_call: TRBJ2-1; d_call: TRBD2; cdr3_length: 13; cdr3_aa: CASSTRGGREQFF; cdr3_nt: TGTGCCAGCAGCACACGGGGGGGACGCGAGCAGTTCTTC
clone_size: few; v_call: TRBV19; j_call: TRBJ1-1; d_call: NA; cdr3_length: 14; cdr3_aa: CASIGTETNTEAFF; cdr3_nt: TGTGCCAGTATCGGGACGGAAACGAACACTGAAGCTTTCTTT
clone_size: NA; v_call: TRBV18; j_call: TRBJ1-2; d_call: NA; cdr3_length: 12; cdr3_aa: CASSPSTDGYTF; cdr3_nt: TGTGCCAGCTCACCATCTACTGATGGCTACACCTTC
clone_size: NA; v_call: TRBV15; j_call: TRBJ1-2; d_call: TRBD1; cdr3_length: 15; cdr3_aa: CATSRDWGQDYGYTF; cdr3_nt: TGTGCCACCAGCAGAGATTGGGGACAGGATTATGGCTACACCTTC
clone_size: NA; v_call: TRBV19; j_call: TRBJ2-5; d_call: NA; cdr3_length: 14; cdr3_aa: CASSIRGGQETQYF; cdr3_nt: TGTGCCAGTAGTATTAGGGGGGGACAAGAGACCCAGTACTTC
clone_size: once; v_call: TRBV5-1; j_call: TRBJ1-4; d_call: NA; cdr3_length: 15; cdr3_aa: CASSPRTDTNEKLFF; cdr3_nt: TGCGCCAGCAGCCCGCGTACGGACACTAATGAAAAACTGTTTTTT
clone_size: NA; v_call: TRBV5-1; j_call: TRBJ2-7; d_call: TRBD2; cdr3_length: 16; cdr3_aa: CASSPPRFSGTYEQYF; cdr3_nt: TGCGCCAGCAGCCCCCCCCGTTTTAGCGGGACCTACGAGCAGTACTTC
clone_size: few; v_call: TRBV29-1; j_call: TRBJ1-1; d_call: NA; cdr3_length: 10; cdr3_aa: CSVGATEAFF; cdr3_nt: TGCAGCGTTGGGGCAACTGAAGCTTTCTTT
clone_size: NA; v_call: TRBV27; j_call: TRBJ1-5; d_call: TRBD1; cdr3_length: 18; cdr3_aa: CASRRDRVRLKSNQPQHF; cdr3_nt: TGTGCCAGCAGACGGGACAGGGTGCGCCTTAAGAGCAATCAGCCCCAGCATTTT
clone_size: NA; v_call: TRBV21-1; j_call: TRBJ2-3; d_call: NA; cdr3_length: 15; cdr3_aa: CASPRGTGSTDTQYF; cdr3_nt: TGTGCCAGCCCCAGGGGGACAGGCAGCACAGATACGCAGTATTTT
clone_size: NA; v_call: TRBV5-5; j_call: TRBJ2-6; d_call: TRBD2; cdr3_length: 17; cdr3_aa: CASSSHSGSTGANVLTF; cdr3_nt: TGTGCCAGCAGCTCCCACAGCGGGAGCACAGGGGCCAACGTCCTGACTTTC
clone_size: NA; v_call: TRBV5-5; j_call: TRBJ1-1; d_call: NA; cdr3_length: 16; cdr3_aa: CASSFEAGAGNTEAFF; cdr3_nt: TGTGCCAGCAGCTTTGAGGCAGGGGCAGGGAACACTGAAGCTTTCTTT
clone_size: NA; v_call: TRBV7-2; j_call: TRBJ1-5; d_call: NA; cdr3_length: 15; cdr3_aa: CASSPGGSSNQPQHF; cdr3_nt: TGTGCCAGCAGCCCAGGAGGCAGTAGCAATCAGCCCCAGCATTTT
clone_size: NA; v_call: TRBV10-3; j_call: TRBJ2-1; d_call: NA; cdr3_length: 16; cdr3_aa: CAISASDGTSYNEQFF; cdr3_nt: TGTGCCATCAGTGCGTCGGACGGTACCTCCTACAATGAGCAGTTCTTC
clone_size: NA; v_call: TRBV19; j_call: TRBJ1-1; d_call: TRBD1; cdr3_length: 14; cdr3_aa: CASTPQGGYTEAFF; cdr3_nt: TGTGCCAGTACCCCCCAGGGGGGCTACACTGAAGCTTTCTTT
clone_size: NA; v_call: TRBV28; j_call: TRBJ1-2; d_call: TRBD1; cdr3_length: 13; cdr3_aa: CASSVGGAGVYTF; cdr3_nt: TGTGCCAGCAGCGTAGGGGGCGCCGGTGTCTACACCTTC
clone_size: NA; v_call: TRBV27; j_call: TRBJ1-4; d_call: NA; cdr3_length: 15; cdr3_aa: CASSFAGTGNEKLFF; cdr3_nt: TGTGCCAGCAGTTTCGCCGGGACGGGGAATGAAAAACTGTTTTTT
clone_size: NA; v_call: TRBV10-3; j_call: TRBJ2-7; d_call: NA; cdr3_length: 11; cdr3_aa: CATLDGHEQYF; cdr3_nt: TGTGCCACCCTGGACGGCCACGAGCAGTACTTC
clone_size: NA; v_call: TRBV27; j_call: TRBJ2-7; d_call: TRBD1; cdr3_length: 13; cdr3_aa: CASRATGVVEQYF; cdr3_nt: TGTGCCAGCAGAGCTACAGGGGTTGTGGAGCAGTACTTC
clone_size: NA; v_call: TRBV18; j_call: TRBJ2-3; d_call: TRBD2; cdr3_length: 15; cdr3_aa: CASSPTSGFPDTQYF; cdr3_nt: TGTGCCAGCTCACCGACTAGCGGTTTCCCAGATACGCAGTATTTT
clone_size: NA; v_call: TRBV9; j_call: TRBJ1-2; d_call: NA; cdr3_length: 14; cdr3_aa: CASSGQIEIGGYTF; cdr3_nt: TGTGCCAGCAGCGGACAGATCGAAATAGGGGGCTACACCTTC
clone_size: once; v_call: TRBV7-9; j_call: TRBJ2-7; d_call: NA; cdr3_length: 15; cdr3_aa: CASSLAVGAGGEQYF; cdr3_nt: TGTGCCAGCAGCTTAGCGGTAGGGGCAGGAGGCGAGCAGTACTTC
clone_size: NA; v_call: TRBV19; j_call: TRBJ1-3; d_call: NA; cdr3_length: 15; cdr3_aa: CASREPQGTGNTIYF; cdr3_nt: TGTGCCAGTAGGGAGCCACAGGGAACGGGAAACACCATATATTTT
clone_size: few; v_call: TRBV28; j_call: TRBJ1-1; d_call: NA; cdr3_length: 13; cdr3_aa: CASSPRLNTEAFF; cdr3_nt: TGTGCCAGCAGCCCAAGGTTGAACACTGAAGCTTTCTTT
clone_size: NA; v_call: TRBV19; j_call: TRBJ1-5; d_call: NA; cdr3_length: 13; cdr3_aa: CASSLGQGQPQHF; cdr3_nt: TGTGCCAGTAGTTTGGGGCAAGGGCAGCCCCAGCATTTT
clone_size: many; v_call: TRBV19; j_call: TRBJ1-5; d_call: NA; cdr3_length: 15; cdr3_aa: CASSILDVSNQPQHF; cdr3_nt: TGTGCCAGTAGTATACTTGATGTTAGCAATCAGCCCCAGCATTTT
clone_size: NA; v_call: TRBV4-3; j_call: TRBJ1-6; d_call: NA; cdr3_length: 16; cdr3_aa: CASSPKGNSYNSPLHF; cdr3_nt: TGCGCCAGCAGCCCCAAGGGAAACTCCTATAATTCACCCCTCCACTTT
clone_size: NA; v_call: TRBV6-1; j_call: TRBJ1-2; d_call: TRBD1; cdr3_length: 14; cdr3_aa: CATTGTGPHYGYTF; cdr3_nt: TGTGCCACTACCGGGACAGGGCCCCATTATGGCTACACCTTC
clone_size: NA; v_call: TRBV9; j_call: TRBJ1-6; d_call: NA; cdr3_length: 12; cdr3_aa: CASSVQNSPLHF; cdr3_nt: TGTGCCAGCAGCGTTCAGAATTCACCCCTCCACTTT
clone_size: NA; v_call: TRBV30; j_call: TRBJ1-3; d_call: NA; cdr3_length: 10; cdr3_aa: CAWSGNTIYF; cdr3_nt: TGTGCCTGGAGTGGAAACACCATATATTTT
clone_size: NA; v_call: TRBV9; j_call: TRBJ1-2; d_call: TRBD1; cdr3_length: 14; cdr3_aa: CASSVVGQGDGYTF; cdr3_nt: TGTGCCAGCAGCGTAGTAGGACAGGGGGATGGCTACACCTTC
clone_size: NA; v_call: TRBV6-5; j_call: TRBJ2-7; d_call: NA; cdr3_length: 15; cdr3_aa: CASSYAGASFYEQYF; cdr3_nt: TGTGCCAGCAGTTACGCGGGGGCCAGTTTCTACGAGCAGTACTTC
clone_size: NA; v_call: TRBV29-1; j_call: TRBJ2-2; d_call: TRBD1; cdr3_length: 13; cdr3_aa: CSGYRGSIGELFF; cdr3_nt: TGCAGCGGATACAGGGGGTCGATCGGGGAGCTGTTTTTT
clone_size: few; v_call: TRBV6-5; j_call: TRBJ1-1; d_call: TRBD1; cdr3_length: 14; cdr3_aa: CASNRGALNTEAFF; cdr3_nt: TGTGCCAGCAACAGGGGAGCCTTGAACACTGAAGCTTTCTTT
clone_size: NA; v_call: TRBV4-2; j_call: TRBJ1-4; d_call: NA; cdr3_length: 15; cdr3_aa: CASSRQLATNEKLFF; cdr3_nt: TGTGCCAGCAGCCGACAGCTAGCAACTAATGAAAAACTGTTTTTT
clone_size: NA; v_call: TRBV4-1; j_call: TRBJ1-1; d_call: NA; cdr3_length: 14; cdr3_aa: CASSYRDSNTEAFF; cdr3_nt: TGCGCCAGCAGCTACCGGGACTCCAACACTGAAGCTTTCTTT
clone_size: NA; v_call: TRBV28; j_call: TRBJ2-7; d_call: NA; cdr3_length: 12; cdr3_aa: CASRGNRERHLF; cdr3_nt: TGTGCCAGCAGGGGAAACAGAGAGAGACACCTCTTC
clone_size: once; v_call: TRBV20-1; j_call: TRBJ2-1; d_call: TRBD2; cdr3_length: 11; cdr3_aa: CSATTSDEQFF; cdr3_nt: TGCAGTGCCACAACTAGCGATGAGCAGTTCTTC
clone_size: once; v_call: TRBV20-1; j_call: TRBJ2-7; d_call: NA; cdr3_length: 11; cdr3_aa: CSARFLYEQYF; cdr3_nt: TGCAGTGCTAGGTTCCTCTACGAGCAGTACTTC
clone_size: NA; v_call: TRBV30; j_call: TRBJ2-7; d_call: NA; cdr3_length: 15; cdr3_aa: CAWSVAGVGGHEQYF; cdr3_nt: TGTGCCTGGAGCGTCGCCGGAGTCGGGGGACACGAGCAGTACTTC
clone_size: NA; v_call: TRBV21-1; j_call: TRBJ1-6; d_call: NA; cdr3_length: 13; cdr3_aa: CASSPRLNSPLHF; cdr3_nt: TGTGCCAGCTCGCCGCGTTTAAATTCACCCCTCCACTTT
clone_size: NA; v_call: TRBV5-6; j_call: TRBJ2-3; d_call: TRBD2; cdr3_length: 18; cdr3_aa: CASSLGLAGGSVADTQYF; cdr3_nt: TGTGCCAGCAGCTTGGGACTAGCGGGGGGATCAGTGGCAGATACGCAGTATTTT
clone_size: NA; v_call: TRBV6-5; j_call: TRBJ1-2; d_call: NA; cdr3_length: 15; cdr3_aa: CASSSAGRPRDGYTF; cdr3_nt: TGTGCCAGCAGTTCCGCCGGACGGCCACGGGATGGCTACACCTTC
clone_size: NA; v_call: TRBV10-3; j_call: TRBJ1-2; d_call: NA; cdr3_length: 13; cdr3_aa: CAHQNNSNYGYTF; cdr3_nt: TGTGCCCACCAAAATAATTCTAACTATGGCTACACCTTC
clone_size: NA; v_call: TRBV4-2; j_call: TRBJ2-7; d_call: TRBD2; cdr3_length: 16; cdr3_aa: CASSQASGRGLYEQYF; cdr3_nt: TGTGCCAGCAGCCAGGCTAGCGGGAGGGGACTCTACGAGCAGTACTTC
clone_size: NA; v_call: TRBV11-3; j_call: TRBJ2-7; d_call: NA; cdr3_length: 13; cdr3_aa: CASAHLASYEQYF; cdr3_nt: TGTGCCAGCGCTCACTTGGCCTCCTACGAGCAGTACTTC
clone_size: NA; v_call: TRBV4-1; j_call: TRBJ1-5; d_call: TRBD1; cdr3_length: 15; cdr3_aa: CASSHPGQGGQPQHF; cdr3_nt: TGCGCCAGCAGCCACCCGGGACAGGGGGGACAGCCCCAGCATTTT
clone_size: NA; v_call: TRBV5-1; j_call: TRBJ1-2; d_call: TRBD1; cdr3_length: 14; cdr3_aa: CASTPTGGNYGYTF; cdr3_nt: TGCGCCAGCACTCCGACAGGGGGTAACTATGGCTACACCTTC
clone_size: NA; v_call: TRBV11-2; j_call: TRBJ1-1; d_call: NA; cdr3_length: 15; cdr3_aa: CASSLESSSLAEAFF; cdr3_nt: TGTGCCAGCAGCTTAGAGTCGAGCTCCCTGGCTGAAGCTTTCTTT
clone_size: NA; v_call: TRBV30; j_call: TRBJ2-2; d_call: NA; cdr3_length: 15; cdr3_aa: CARGRGGVWTGELFF; cdr3_nt: TGTGCCCGGGGTCGAGGGGGAGTATGGACCGGGGAGCTGTTTTTT
clone_size: NA; v_call: TRBV7-2; j_call: TRBJ1-1; d_call: NA; cdr3_length: 16; cdr3_aa: CASSLLREIMNTEAFF; cdr3_nt: TGTGCCAGCAGCTTATTGAGGGAGATAATGAACACTGAAGCTTTCTTT
clone_size: NA; v_call: TRBV10-3; j_call: TRBJ1-2; d_call: TRBD1; cdr3_length: 16; cdr3_aa: CAITRVGQAVWDGYTF; cdr3_nt: TGTGCCATCACTAGGGTGGGACAGGCCGTCTGGGATGGCTACACCTTC
clone_size: once; v_call: TRBV19; j_call: TRBJ1-2; d_call: NA; cdr3_length: 15; cdr3_aa: CASSPMTGGVYGYTF; cdr3_nt: TGTGCCAGTAGTCCGATGACCGGAGGGGTCTATGGCTACACCTTC
clone_size: NA; v_call: TRBV6-5; j_call: TRBJ1-6; d_call: NA; cdr3_length: 14; cdr3_aa: CASSYSKGGSPLHF; cdr3_nt: TGTGCCAGCAGTTACTCGAAGGGGGGGTCACCCCTCCACTTT
clone_size: NA; v_call: TRBV27; j_call: TRBJ2-5; d_call: TRBD1; cdr3_length: 15; cdr3_aa: CASSSQGQGVKTQYF; cdr3_nt: TGTGCCAGCAGTTCCCAGGGACAGGGGGTAAAGACCCAGTACTTC